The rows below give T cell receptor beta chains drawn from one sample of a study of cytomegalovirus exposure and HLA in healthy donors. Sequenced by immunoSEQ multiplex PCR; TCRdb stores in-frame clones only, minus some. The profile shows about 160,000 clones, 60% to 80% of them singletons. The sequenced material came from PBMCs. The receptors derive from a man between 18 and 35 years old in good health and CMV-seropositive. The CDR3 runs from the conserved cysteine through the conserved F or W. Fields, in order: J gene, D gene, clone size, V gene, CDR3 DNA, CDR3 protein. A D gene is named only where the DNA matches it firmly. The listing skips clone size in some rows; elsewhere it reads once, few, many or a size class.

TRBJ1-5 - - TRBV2 TGTGCCAGCACCCGGGCCCCCCAGGGGTCGCCCCAGCATTTT CASTRAPQGSPQHF
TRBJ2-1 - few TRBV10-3 TGTGCCATCAGTGAGTCGATTCGTCCGGGGAGCGGGTCCTACAATGAGCAGTTCTTC CAISESIRPGSGSYNEQFF
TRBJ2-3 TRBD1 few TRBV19 TGTGCCAGTAGTTCCGACGGGACAGGGATGTTAGATACGCAGTATTTT CASSSDGTGMLDTQYF
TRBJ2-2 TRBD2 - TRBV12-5 TGTGCTAGTGGTTTCTTTTTCGGCGGGGGGACCGGGGAGCTGTTTTTT CASGFFFGGGTGELFF
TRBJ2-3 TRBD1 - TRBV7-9 TGTGCCAGCAGCTCCGGGACAGGGGTTACGGGGGGGTTGGATACGCAGTATTTT CASSSGTGVTGGLDTQYF
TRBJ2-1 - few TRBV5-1 TGCGCCAGCAGCTTGGCCAATCTAGAGGGGCAGTTCTTC CASSLANLEGQFF
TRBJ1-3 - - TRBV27 TGTGCCAGCAGAAACAGCTTCTCTGGAAACACCATATATTTT CASRNSFSGNTIYF
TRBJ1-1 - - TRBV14 TGTGCCAGCAGCCAAGGTCTCGGGACTGAAGCTTTCTTT CASSQGLGTEAFF
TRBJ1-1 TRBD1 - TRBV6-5 TGTGCCAGCAGGTCGGGACAGGCCAACACTGAAGCTTTCTTT CASRSGQANTEAFF
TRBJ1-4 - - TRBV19 TGTGCCAGTGTGGGTACGGGTGAAAAACTGTTTTTT CASVGTGEKLFF
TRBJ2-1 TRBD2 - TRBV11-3 TGTGCCAGCAGCCCCCCCCAGCGGGGGGTATACAATGAGCAGTTCTTC CASSPPQRGVYNEQFF
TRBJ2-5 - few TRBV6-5 TGTGCCAGCACCGACCCGGGAGGGGGCAAGACCCAGTACTTC CASTDPGGGKTQYF
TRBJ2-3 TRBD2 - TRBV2 TGTGCCAGCAGTCTGCGGGGGGCCGGCACAGATACGCAGTATTTT CASSLRGAGTDTQYF
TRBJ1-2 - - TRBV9 TGTGCCAGCAGCGTAGTCCGCAGGAAGGATGGCTACACCTTC CASSVVRRKDGYTF
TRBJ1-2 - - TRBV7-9 TGTTCCAGCAGCTTAGACAGCAGCGGCTACACCTTC CSSSLDSSGYTF
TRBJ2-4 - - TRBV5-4 TGTGCCAGCAGCGCAGACAAAAACATTCAGTACTTC CASSADKNIQYF
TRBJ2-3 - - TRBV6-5 TGTGCCAGCAGTTATTCTGAGACAAGGACAGATACGCAGTATTTT CASSYSETRTDTQYF
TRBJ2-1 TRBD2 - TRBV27 TGTGCCAGCAGTTTTCGACTAGCGGGCGACAATGAGCAGTTCTTC CASSFRLAGDNEQFF
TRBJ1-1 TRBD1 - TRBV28 TGTGCCAGCAACCCCTCAGGGGGCACTGAAGCTTTCTTT CASNPSGGTEAFF
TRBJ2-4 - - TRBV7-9 TGTGCCAGCAGGAGCAATACAGGGAGGGGGAAAAACATTCAGTACTTC CASRSNTGRGKNIQYF
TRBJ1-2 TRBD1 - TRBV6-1 TGTGCCAGCTTTAACCGGGACAGGGTAGGCTACACCTTC CASFNRDRVGYTF
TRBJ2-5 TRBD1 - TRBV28 TGTGCCAGCGGGGTCCAGGGGGACCAAGAGACCCAGTACTTC CASGVQGDQETQYF
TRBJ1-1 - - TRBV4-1 TGCGCCAGCAGCCAAGGGTACAGGAACACTGAAGCTTTCTTT CASSQGYRNTEAFF
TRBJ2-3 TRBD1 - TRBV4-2 TGTGCCAGCAGCCAGGGACAGGGGCCAGATACGCAGTATTTT CASSQGQGPDTQYF
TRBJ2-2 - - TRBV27 TGTGCCAGCAGTCCCTCCGGGAAAGTAAACACCGGGGAGCTGTTTTTT CASSPSGKVNTGELFF
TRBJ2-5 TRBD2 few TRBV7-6 TGTGCTAGCAGCCCCGGGACTAGCAGTGAGACCCAGTACTTC CASSPGTSSETQYF
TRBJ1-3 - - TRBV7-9 TGTGCCAGCAGACCTCTCAGGGGCAGCTCTGGAAACACCATATATTTT CASRPLRGSSGNTIYF
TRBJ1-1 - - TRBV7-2 TGTGCCAGCAGCTTAGGTTTTGGGGGGGCTACTGAAGCTTTCTTT CASSLGFGGATEAFF
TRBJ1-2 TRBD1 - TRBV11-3 TGTGCCAGCAGCTTTAGTCTGGGACAGGGGTACACCTTC CASSFSLGQGYTF
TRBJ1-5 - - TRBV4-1 TGCGCCAGCAGCCAAGACGGGGGGTATCAGCCCCAGCATTTT CASSQDGGYQPQHF
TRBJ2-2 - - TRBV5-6 TGTGCCAGCAGCTTGGTTCCCCCGGGACTCGACACCGGGGAGCTGTTTTTT CASSLVPPGLDTGELFF
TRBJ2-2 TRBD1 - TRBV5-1 TGCGCCAGCAGCTTCGATAACAGGGGAACCGGGGAGCTGTTTTTT CASSFDNRGTGELFF
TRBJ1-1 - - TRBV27 TGTGCCAGCAGTTTAAATGGGGGCTACACTGAAGCTTTCTTT CASSLNGGYTEAFF
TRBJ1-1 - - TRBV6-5 TGTGCCAGCGGTAAGGGAGAAATGAACACTGAAGCTTTCTTT CASGKGEMNTEAFF
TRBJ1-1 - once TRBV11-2 TGTGCCAGCAGCTTGATTGAGGAAGGAACTGAAGCTTTCTTT CASSLIEEGTEAFF
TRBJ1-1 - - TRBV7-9 TGTGCCAGCAGCGCCTCGGGGGGGGAAAGGGGGACTGAAGCTTTCTTT CASSASGGERGTEAFF
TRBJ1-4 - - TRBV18 TGTGCCAGCTCACCACGAAGGAGCTCAACTAATGAAAAACTGTTTTTT CASSPRRSSTNEKLFF
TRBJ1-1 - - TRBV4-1 TGCGCCAGCAGCCTACGGGGTGAGAACACTGAAGCTTTCTTT CASSLRGENTEAFF
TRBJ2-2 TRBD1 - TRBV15 TGTGCCACCAGCAGAGATCCGACAGGGGGAACCGGGGAGCTGTTTTTT CATSRDPTGGTGELFF
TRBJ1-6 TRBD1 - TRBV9 TGTGCCAGCAGCTCCGACAGGGGGAATTCACCCCTCCACTTT CASSSDRGNSPLHF
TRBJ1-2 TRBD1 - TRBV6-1 TGTGCCAGCAGTGAAGATGGGACAGGGGAAGGCTACACCTTC CASSEDGTGEGYTF
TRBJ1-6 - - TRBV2 TGTGCCAGCGTGGCAAGACTCCCGGGAAGTAATTCACCCCTCCACTTT CASVARLPGSNSPLHF
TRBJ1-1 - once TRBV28 TGTGCCAGCAGGAAGACGGGACCGGGGGACGCTGAAGCTTTCTTT CASRKTGPGDAEAFF
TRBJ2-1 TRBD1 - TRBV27 TGTGCCAGCAGTTTATGGGACAGGGGGCACGAGCAGTTCTTC CASSLWDRGHEQFF
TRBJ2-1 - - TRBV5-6 TGTGCCAGCAGCTTGGGCCCGAACAGGGACAATGAGCAGTTCTTC CASSLGPNRDNEQFF
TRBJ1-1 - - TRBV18 TGTGCCAGCTCACCCCGGGGATGGAACACTGAAGCTTTCTTT CASSPRGWNTEAFF
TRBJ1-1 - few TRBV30 TGTGCCTGGAGTACAAGGGGGGGCACTGAAGCTTTCTTT CAWSTRGGTEAFF
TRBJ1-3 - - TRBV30 TGTGCCTGGAGCGAACTGAGAAGATCTGGAAACACCATATATTTT CAWSELRRSGNTIYF
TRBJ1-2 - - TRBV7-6 TGTGCCAGCAGCTACGGCCCGGGATATGGCTACACCTTC CASSYGPGYGYTF
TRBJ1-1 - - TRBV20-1 TGCAGTCCCGGGGTGAGAACTGAAGCTTTCTTT CSPGVRTEAFF
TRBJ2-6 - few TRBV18 TGTGCCAGCTCACCCGGGAGAAGTTCTGGGGCCAACGTCCTGACTTTC CASSPGRSSGANVLTF
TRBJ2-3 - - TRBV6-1 TGTGCCAGCAGTTTTACAGGGAACTCAGATACGCAGTATTTT CASSFTGNSDTQYF